The entry that follows covers one T cell receptor beta chain sequence. This clonotype was seen more than once but under ten times. What this receptor recognizes is not known. Nothing much larger sits one base from this clone, and base qualities are not available. This sample was taken from a study of molecular identifiers for immune sequencing clone quantification (dated by TCRdb to the late 2010s). The study in broad terms: For a replicate experiment, the RNA from either approximately 20,000 or 98,000 naive CD8 T cells was divided into five aliquots, and four of those aliquots went on to sequencing. CD8 T cells were used in a methods study to benchmark molecular-identifier clustering-based TCR repertoire sequencing (MIDCIRS) and TCR RNA copy counting.

Libraries of naive CD8 T cells were generated from about 19,000 to 1,100,000 sorted cells, with 10%, 30% or 50% of the purified RNA used. On a BD FACSAria II, naive CD8 T cells were FACS-sorted as CD8+CD4-CCR7+CD45RA+ and collected into RLT Plus buffer. Around 10 TCR copies' worth of Jurkat RNA were spiked into about 20,000-1,100,000 naive CD8 T cell samples to test detection sensitivity. CD8 T cells were enriched with RosetteSep CD8+ T Cell Enrichment Cocktail and Ficoll-Paque, followed by ACK red cell lysis. The library was prepared using PCR. These reads were obtained on a NextSeq 500. Bulk TCR libraries were prepared as previously described, using TCR primers listed in Table S5. Purification of total RNA was performed with the Qiagen AllPrep DNA/RNA kit. Reads from multiple sequencing runs of the same library were pooled before analysis. The authors processed their data as follows. Reads were retained only if an exact TCR constant sequence was present, and the retained reads were trimmed to 150 nt and grouped according to their 12-nt molecular barcodes. Reads within each barcode group were sub-clustered using a 15% Levenshtein threshold, and quality-weighted consensus sequences were constructed for each RNA molecule. Non-functional sequences were removed, as were lower-count sequences one edit away from another. Based on a fit of two negative binomial distributions, barcode sub-clusters having less than 20% of the maximum read count were discarded. The public reads were reprocessed in TCRdb via fastp at Q25 and MiXCR, keeping in-frame beta chains. Rows with one shared CDR3 protein collapse into an entry with the most common genes and DNA. Clone size and V and J calls follow TCRdb, not the original study. For this sample there are more than 450,000 distinct CDR3 sequences; 25% appear just once. Approximately 0.8% of the sample lies in the top ten.

The investigation overall reported the following: Clones above 20 RNA copies held over 99% of molecules in CMV-specific effector cells but under 1% in naive cells. Naive libraries contained spiked-in Jurkat TCR RNA (approximately nine copies' worth), which is not part of the donor repertoire. When barcode sub-clustering was left out, chimeric consensus sequences inflated TCR diversity, with chimeras reaching as high as 47%. Modeling estimated around 3.2 recovered TCR RNA copies per cell, compared with 8.5 to 10 by digital PCR, which implies roughly 29% capture efficiency. Even against a background of about a million naive CD8 T cells, spiked-in Jurkat TCR RNA amounting to a single cell's worth was reported to be detectable. Identical TCR molecules sharing a barcode could cause highly expanded clone sizes to be underestimated.

The receptor's source is a human donor in good health. Some libraries in this study had Jurkat cell RNA spiked in. Sequencing was done on a sample of naive CD8+ T cells from blood, with Jurkat cell RNA spiked in. Explained via the paper, the cell subset or site label denotes: FACS-sorted CD8+CD4-CCR7+CD45RA+ naive T cells.

CDR3 sequence: CASSQGPGMGNEQFF. DNA sequence: TGCGCCAGCAGCCAAGGACCAGGGATGGGCAATGAGCAGTTCTTC. The chain joins TRBV4-1 to TRBJ2-1, with TRBD1 tentatively as D gene (5 bases match). The CDR3 runs 15 amino acids, cysteine and phenylalanine included. CDR3 DNA is the only sequence kept; it has 45 bases, read in frame from the first base. For CDR1 and CDR2, the germline V gene lists MGHRA and YSYEKL. V gives up 1 base and J gives up 6 bases, and the segment between their germline ends measures 13 bases.